The rows below give T cell receptor beta chains drawn from one sample of a study of CD8 T cells in Susac syndrome. MiXCR was run by TCRdb on the immunoSEQ multiplex PCR reads, yielding one entry per CDR3 protein. Seen here are approximately 49,000 distinct CDR3 sequences, approximately 95% observed once, and the top ten hold roughly 0.79%. Sequences were obtained from CD8+ T cells from PBMCs. All receptors come from a human donor with Susac syndrome. Both conserved end residues are part of each CDR3. The order of the fields is V gene, CDR3 length, clone size, D gene, J gene, CDR3 DNA, CDR3 protein. The D gene is left open where the match is weak. Rows give clone size only sometimes, using once, few, many, or a class for an expanded clone.

TRBV30	13	-	TRBD2	TRBJ2-7	TGTGCCTGGAGTACGGGGGGGGGTTACGAGCAGTACTTC	CAWSTGGGYEQYF
TRBV12-3/TRBV12-4	11	few	-	TRBJ1-2	TGTGCCAGCAGTCCCGGTAATGGCTACACCTTC	CASSPGNGYTF
TRBV29-1	13	-	-	TRBJ2-5	TGCAGCGTTGAAGAGCCCAGGGCAGAGACCCAGTACTTC	CSVEEPRAETQYF
TRBV14	19	-	TRBD1	TRBJ2-3	TGTGCCAGCAGCCAAGACTGGATCCTTGACAGGGAAAACACAGATACGCAGTATTTT	CASSQDWILDRENTDTQYF
TRBV6-6	15	-	-	TRBJ1-1	TGTGCCAGCAGTCCCCTCCGGGACAAGAACACTGAAGCTTTCTTT	CASSPLRDKNTEAFF
TRBV3-1	16	-	-	TRBJ1-5	TGTGCCAGCAGCCAAGAATACGGGGGCGGCAATCAGCCCCAGCATTTT	CASSQEYGGGNQPQHF
TRBV20-1	15	-	TRBD1	TRBJ1-2	TGCAGTGCTCCTGTACCGACAGGGGTTGTCTATGGCTACACCTTC	CSAPVPTGVVYGYTF
TRBV20-1	17	-	TRBD2	TRBJ2-5	TGCAGTGCTAGAGATAAGTTCCTAGCGGGACTCCAAGAGACCCAGTACTTC	CSARDKFLAGLQETQYF
TRBV25-1	14	-	TRBD2	TRBJ2-1	TGTGCCACCCAGCGGGGGGTCGGGTACAATGAGCAGTTCTTC	CATQRGVGYNEQFF
TRBV5-6	14	-	-	TRBJ2-5	TGTGCCAGCAGCTTGCGCTACAGGGAAGAGACCCAGTACTTC	CASSLRYREETQYF
TRBV6-1	11	-	-	TRBJ1-2	TGTGCCAGCACAAACACGTATGGCTACACCTTC	CASTNTYGYTF
TRBV7-2	13	-	-	TRBJ2-5	TGTGCCAGCAGCCAAGGGTTAGGGGGGACCCAGTACTTC	CASSQGLGGTQYF
TRBV15	14	-	-	TRBJ2-7	TGTGCCACCAGCAGAGATTGGCAGGGGTACGAGCAGTACTTC	CATSRDWQGYEQYF
TRBV2	12	-	-	TRBJ1-6	TGTGCCAGCATGGGGACCGCGTCGGGTCCCCACTTT	CASMGTASGPHF
TRBV20-1	9	-	TRBD1	TRBJ1-2	TGCGGCGACAGGGGTGGCTACACCTTC	CGDRGGYTF
TRBV4-2	13	-	-	TRBJ1-1	TGTGCCAGCAGCCACCCTGAGGTATGGGGAGCTTTCTTT	CASSHPEVWGAFF
TRBV7-9	15	once	TRBD2	TRBJ2-5	TGTGCCAGCAGCCCGGACACCGGGACTAGAGAGACCCAGTACTTC	CASSPDTGTRETQYF
TRBV5-1	15	-	-	TRBJ2-1	TGCGCCAGCAGCTTGGGACTAGCGACAGGGGATGAGCAGTTCTTC	CASSLGLATGDEQFF
TRBV19	16	-	TRBD2	TRBJ2-3	TGTGCCAGTAGTTGGACTAGCGGGGCATACACAGATACGCAGTATTTT	CASSWTSGAYTDTQYF
TRBV30	13	-	TRBD1	TRBJ1-2	TGTGCCTGGTTGGGACAGGGGATTGATGGCTACACCTTC	CAWLGQGIDGYTF
TRBV7-9	14	-	TRBD1	TRBJ2-5	TGTGCCAGCAGCATCGACAGGGACCAAGAGACCCAGTACTTC	CASSIDRDQETQYF
TRBV7-9	17	-	-	TRBJ2-3	TGTGCCAGCAGCTTACCCCCGGACACAGGCCGCACAGATACGCAGTATTTT	CASSLPPDTGRTDTQYF
TRBV6-6	14	-	-	TRBJ2-7	TGTGCCAGCAGTTACTCCCCCACTCCCTACGAGCAGTACTTC	CASSYSPTPYEQYF
TRBV12-3/TRBV12-4	15	-	TRBD2	TRBJ2-1	TGTGCCAGCAACTTAGCGGGGGGGGGCTACAATGAGCAGTTCTTC	CASNLAGGGYNEQFF
TRBV18	15	once	-	TRBJ1-5	TGTGCCAGCTCACCGCGACCGCGGGTTAATCAGCCCCAGCATTTT	CASSPRPRVNQPQHF
TRBV4-3	13	-	-	TRBJ1-2	TGCGCCAGCAGCCAAGGGGGAACATCGGGCTACACCTTC	CASSQGGTSGYTF
TRBV5-1	16	-	-	TRBJ1-3	TGCGCCAGCAGCTTTTTGGTGGTCTACTCTGGAAACACCATATATTTT	CASSFLVVYSGNTIYF
TRBV3-1	14	-	-	TRBJ2-5	TGTGCCAGCAGCCAAGATGACAGCAGAGAGACCCAGTACTTC	CASSQDDSRETQYF
TRBV7-8	14	-	-	TRBJ1-2	TGTGCCAGCAGCCCCGTGGCCAGGGGAGATGGCTACACCTTC	CASSPVARGDGYTF
TRBV12-3/TRBV12-4	13	-	-	TRBJ2-1	TGTGCCAGCACCCAAAGCTCCTACAATGAGCAGTTCTTC	CASTQSSYNEQFF
TRBV11-2	15	few	-	TRBJ1-5	TGTGCCAGCAGCTTAGTGGACACGACTAATCAGCCCCAGCATTTT	CASSLVDTTNQPQHF
TRBV12-5	12	-	-	TRBJ2-7	TGTGCTAGTGGTTTTCTGGGCTACGAGCAGTACTTC	CASGFLGYEQYF
TRBV14	13	-	TRBD2	TRBJ2-1	TGTGCCAGCAGCTGGGGCGGGGGAAATGAGCAGTTCTTC	CASSWGGGNEQFF
TRBV2	11	-	-	TRBJ1-1	TGTGCCAGCAGTGGGGGGGGGAAAGCTTTCTTT	CASSGGGKAFF
TRBV29-1	13	-	-	TRBJ2-7	TGCAGCGTTGTAACAGCGCGCTCCTACGAGCAGTACTTC	CSVVTARSYEQYF
TRBV7-3	15	-	TRBD2	TRBJ2-7	TGTGCCAGCTCGGTAGCGGGGGGCGGGACCTACGAGCAGTACTTC	CASSVAGGGTYEQYF
TRBV4-1	15	-	-	TRBJ1-1	TGCGCCAGCAGCCAAGAGGGACACGGGAACACTGAAGCTTTCTTT	CASSQEGHGNTEAFF
TRBV9	18	-	TRBD1	TRBJ2-1	TGTGCCAGCAGCTTACCTCTCGAGGGGGCCTCTGCCTACAATGAGCAGTTCTTC	CASSLPLEGASAYNEQFF
TRBV4-2	15	-	-	TRBJ2-1	TGTGCCAGCTCACGGGCCAAATCTTCCTACAATGAGCAGTTCTTC	CASSRAKSSYNEQFF
TRBV7-9	12	-	-	TRBJ1-1	TGTGCCAGCAGCTCCCCCGGCACTGAAGCTTTCTTT	CASSSPGTEAFF
TRBV24-1	13	-	TRBD1	TRBJ1-6	TGTGCCACCAGTGAGGGACAGGGTTATCCCCTCCACTTT	CATSEGQGYPLHF
TRBV6-1	13	once	TRBD2	TRBJ2-1	TGTGCCAGCAGTGAGGAGGTCGGGAGGGTGCAGTTCTTC	CASSEEVGRVQFF
TRBV19	14	few	-	TRBJ2-7	TGTGCCAGTAGTATTGGCGGCGGAACCTACGAGCAGTACTTC	CASSIGGGTYEQYF
TRBV27	12	-	-	TRBJ2-1	TGTGCCAGCAGTTTATGGGCCGGTGAGCAGTTCTTC	CASSLWAGEQFF
TRBV2	15	-	-	TRBJ1-5	TGTGCCAGCAGTGAGGGGGAACCTAGCAATCAGCCCCAGCATTTT	CASSEGEPSNQPQHF
TRBV6-4	15	-	TRBD1	TRBJ2-1	TGTGCCAGCAGTGACCCCGACAGGGGGGGAAATGAGCAGTTCTTC	CASSDPDRGGNEQFF
TRBV29-1	11	-	-	TRBJ1-2	TGCAGCGCCAACCAGGGTGTCGGCTACACCTTC	CSANQGVGYTF
TRBV20-1	11	-	-	TRBJ2-1	TGCAGTGCTACTTACAACAATGAGCAGTTCTTC	CSATYNNEQFF
TRBV28	15	-	-	TRBJ2-1	TGTGCCAGCAGTTTCCGCGAGACTCCCTACAATGAGCAGTTCTTC	CASSFRETPYNEQFF
TRBV2	10	-	-	TRBJ2-1	TGTGCCAGCAGTGCCGGGGAGCAGTTCTTC	CASSAGEQFF
TRBV6-5	13	-	-	TRBJ1-2	TGTGCCAGCAGCATGGGGGCGGGGTATGGCTACACCTTC	CASSMGAGYGYTF
TRBV29-1	12	-	-	TRBJ1-3	TGCAGCGCTACAACAGGGCAGCTGACCATATATTTT	CSATTGQLTIYF
TRBV23-1	14	-	-	TRBJ2-3	TGCGCCAGCAGTCAATTTTTAAGCGCAGATACGCAGTATTTT	CASSQFLSADTQYF
TRBV20-1	14	-	-	TRBJ2-7	TGCAGTGCTAGACTCCACCCGGGTCGCTACGAGCAGTACTTC	CSARLHPGRYEQYF